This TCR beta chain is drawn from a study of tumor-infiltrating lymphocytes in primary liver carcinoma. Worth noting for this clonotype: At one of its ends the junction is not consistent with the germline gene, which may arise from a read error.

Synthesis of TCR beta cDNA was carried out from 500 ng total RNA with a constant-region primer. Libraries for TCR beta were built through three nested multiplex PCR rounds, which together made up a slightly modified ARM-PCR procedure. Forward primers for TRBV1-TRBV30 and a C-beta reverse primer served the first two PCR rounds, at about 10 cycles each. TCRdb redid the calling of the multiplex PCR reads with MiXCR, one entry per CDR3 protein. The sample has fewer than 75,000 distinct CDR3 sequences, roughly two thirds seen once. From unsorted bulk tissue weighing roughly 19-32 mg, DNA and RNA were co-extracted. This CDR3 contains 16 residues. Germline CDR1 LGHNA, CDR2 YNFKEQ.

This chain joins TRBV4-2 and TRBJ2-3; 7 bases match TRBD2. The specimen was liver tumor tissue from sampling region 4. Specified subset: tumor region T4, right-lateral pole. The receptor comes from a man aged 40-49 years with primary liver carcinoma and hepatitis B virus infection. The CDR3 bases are TGTGGCAGCAGCCAAGAACTAGCGCCACGCAGGGATACGCAGTATTTT. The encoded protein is CGSSQELAPRRDTQYF.